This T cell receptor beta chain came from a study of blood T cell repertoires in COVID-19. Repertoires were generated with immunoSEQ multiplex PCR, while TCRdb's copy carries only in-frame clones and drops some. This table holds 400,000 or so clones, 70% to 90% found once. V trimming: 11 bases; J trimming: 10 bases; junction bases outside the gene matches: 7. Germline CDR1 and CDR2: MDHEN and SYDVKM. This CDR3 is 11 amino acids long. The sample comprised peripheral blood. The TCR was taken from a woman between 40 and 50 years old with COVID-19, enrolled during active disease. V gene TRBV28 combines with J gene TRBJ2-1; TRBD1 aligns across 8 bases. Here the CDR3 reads CAGQGAREQFF. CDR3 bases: TGTGCCGGTCAGGGGGCTAGGGAGCAGTTCTTC.